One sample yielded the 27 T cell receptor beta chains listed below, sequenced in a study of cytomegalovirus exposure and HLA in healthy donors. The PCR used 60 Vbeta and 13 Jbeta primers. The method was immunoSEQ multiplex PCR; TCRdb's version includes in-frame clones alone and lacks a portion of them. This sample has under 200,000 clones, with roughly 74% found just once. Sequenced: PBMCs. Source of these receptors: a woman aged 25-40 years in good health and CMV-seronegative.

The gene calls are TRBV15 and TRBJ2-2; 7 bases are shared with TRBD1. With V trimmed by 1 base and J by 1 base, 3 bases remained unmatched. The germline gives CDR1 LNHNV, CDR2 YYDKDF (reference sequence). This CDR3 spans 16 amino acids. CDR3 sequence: CATSRVGQLNTGELFF. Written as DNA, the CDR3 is TGTGCCACCAGCAGAGTGGGACAGCTGAACACCGGGGAGCTGTTTTTT.

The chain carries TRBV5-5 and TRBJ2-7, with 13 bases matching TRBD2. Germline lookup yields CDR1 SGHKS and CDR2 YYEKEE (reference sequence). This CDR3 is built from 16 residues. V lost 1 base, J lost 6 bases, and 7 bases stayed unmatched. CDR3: CASSLLTSGGAFEQYF. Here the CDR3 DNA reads TGTGCCAGCAGCTTGTTAACTAGCGGGGGGGCGTTCGAGCAGTACTTC.

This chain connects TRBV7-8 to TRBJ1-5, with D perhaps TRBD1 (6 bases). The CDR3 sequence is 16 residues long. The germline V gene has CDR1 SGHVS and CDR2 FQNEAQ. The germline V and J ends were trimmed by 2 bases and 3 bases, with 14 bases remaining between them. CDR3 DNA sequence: TGTGCCAGCAGCTTACGTGGACAGCAATCCAATCAGCCCCAGCATTTT. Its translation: CASSLRGQQSNQPQHF.

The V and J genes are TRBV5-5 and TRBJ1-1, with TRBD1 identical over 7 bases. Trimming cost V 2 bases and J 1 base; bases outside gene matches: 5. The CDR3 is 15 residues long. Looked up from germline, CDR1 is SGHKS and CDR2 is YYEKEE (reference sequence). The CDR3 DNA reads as TGTGCCAGCAGCTTATACCGGACAGGGAACACTGAAGCTTTCTTT. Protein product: CASSLYRTGNTEAFF.

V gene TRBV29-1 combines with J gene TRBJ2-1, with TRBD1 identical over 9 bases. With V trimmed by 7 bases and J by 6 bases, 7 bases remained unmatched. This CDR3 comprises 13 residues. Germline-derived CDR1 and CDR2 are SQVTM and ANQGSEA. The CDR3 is CSDKTDRGNEQFF. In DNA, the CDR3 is TGCAGCGACAAAACGGACAGGGGCAATGAGCAGTTCTTC.

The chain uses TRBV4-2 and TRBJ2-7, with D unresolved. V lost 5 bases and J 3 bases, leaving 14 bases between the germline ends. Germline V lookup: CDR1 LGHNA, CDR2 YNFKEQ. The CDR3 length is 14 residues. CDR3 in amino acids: CASSSAANGYEQYF. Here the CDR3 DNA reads TGTGCCAGCAGCTCCGCGGCGAATGGCTACGAGCAGTACTTC.

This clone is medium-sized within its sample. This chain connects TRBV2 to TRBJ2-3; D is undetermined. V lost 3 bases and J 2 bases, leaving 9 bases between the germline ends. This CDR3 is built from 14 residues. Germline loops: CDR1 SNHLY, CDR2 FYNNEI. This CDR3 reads CASSDPDSTDTQYF. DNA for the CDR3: TGTGCCAGCAGTGATCCCGACTCCACAGATACGCAGTATTTT.

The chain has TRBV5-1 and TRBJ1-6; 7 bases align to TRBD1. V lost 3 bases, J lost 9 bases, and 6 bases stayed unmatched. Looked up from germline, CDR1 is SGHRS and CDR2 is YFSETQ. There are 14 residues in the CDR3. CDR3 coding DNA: TGCGCCAGCAGCTCGAGACAGGGATGTTCACCCCTCCACTTT. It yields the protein CASSSRQGCSPLHF.

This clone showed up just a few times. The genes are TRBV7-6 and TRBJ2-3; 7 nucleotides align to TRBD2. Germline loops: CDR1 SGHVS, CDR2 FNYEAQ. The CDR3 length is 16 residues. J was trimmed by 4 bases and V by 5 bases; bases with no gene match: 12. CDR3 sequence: CASSPWRESSADTQYF. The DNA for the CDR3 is TGTGCCAGCAGCCCTTGGCGGGAGTCTAGTGCAGATACGCAGTATTTT.

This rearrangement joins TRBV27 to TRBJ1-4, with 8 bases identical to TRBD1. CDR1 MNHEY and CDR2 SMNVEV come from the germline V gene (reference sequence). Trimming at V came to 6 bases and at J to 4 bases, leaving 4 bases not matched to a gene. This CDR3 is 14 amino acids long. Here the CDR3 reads CASSGQGHNEKLFF. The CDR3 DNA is TGTGCCAGCAGCGGACAGGGACATAATGAAAAACTGTTTTTT. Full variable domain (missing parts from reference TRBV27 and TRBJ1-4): EAQVTQNPRYLITVTGKKLTVTCSQNMNHEYMSWYRQDPGLGLRQIYYSMNVEVTDKGDVPEGYKVSRKEKRNFPLILESPSPNQTSLYFCASSGQGHNEKLFFGSGTQLSVL.

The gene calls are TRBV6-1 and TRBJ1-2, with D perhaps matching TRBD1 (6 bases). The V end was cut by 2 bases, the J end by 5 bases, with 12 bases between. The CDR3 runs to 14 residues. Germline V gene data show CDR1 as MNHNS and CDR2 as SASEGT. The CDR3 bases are TGTGCCAGCAGTGAATGGGGGCCAGGGTATGGCTACACCTTC. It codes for CASSEWGPGYGYTF.

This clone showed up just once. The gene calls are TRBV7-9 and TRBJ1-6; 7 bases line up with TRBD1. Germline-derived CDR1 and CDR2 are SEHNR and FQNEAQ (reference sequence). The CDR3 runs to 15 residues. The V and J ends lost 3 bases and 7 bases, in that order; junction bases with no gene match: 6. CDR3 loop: CASSFPGTENSPLHF. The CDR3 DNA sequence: TGTGCCAGCAGCTTCCCCGGGACAGAGAATTCACCCCTCCACTTT.

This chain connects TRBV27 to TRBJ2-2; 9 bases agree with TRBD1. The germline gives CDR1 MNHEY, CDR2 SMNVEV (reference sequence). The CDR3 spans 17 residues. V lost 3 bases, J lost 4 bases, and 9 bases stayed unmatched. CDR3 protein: CASSLRPRQGGTGELFF. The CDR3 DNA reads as TGTGCCAGCAGTTTGCGGCCGAGACAGGGGGGCACCGGGGAGCTGTTTTTT.

CDR3 in DNA: TGTGCCAGCAGTTCGACAGGGGGCAATCAGCCCCAGCATTTT. Translated: CASSSTGGNQPQHF. V gene TRBV25-1 combines with J gene TRBJ1-5; 8 bases fit TRBD1. The CDR3 consists of 14 residues. Germline-derived CDR1 and CDR2 are MGHDK and SYGVNS. The trim removed 5 bases at V and 2 bases at J, leaving 2 bases unmatched. The full variable domain, its missing parts supplied by reference TRBV25-1 and TRBJ1-5, is EADIYQTPRYLVIGTGKKITLECSQTMGHDKMYWYQQDPGMELHLIHYSYGVNSTEKGDLSSESTVSRIRTEHFPLTLESARPSHTSQYLCASSSTGGNQPQHFGDGTRLSIL.

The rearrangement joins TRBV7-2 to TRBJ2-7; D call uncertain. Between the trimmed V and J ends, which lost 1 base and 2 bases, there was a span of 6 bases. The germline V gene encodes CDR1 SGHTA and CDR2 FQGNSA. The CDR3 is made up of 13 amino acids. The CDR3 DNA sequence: TGTGCCAGCAGCTTAGAGCTAACCTACGAGCAGTACTTC. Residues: CASSLELTYEQYF.

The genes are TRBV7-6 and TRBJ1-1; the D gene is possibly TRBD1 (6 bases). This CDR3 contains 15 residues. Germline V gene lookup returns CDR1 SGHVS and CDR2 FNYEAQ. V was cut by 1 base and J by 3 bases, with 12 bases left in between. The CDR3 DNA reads TGTGCCAGCAGCTTAGGAGCAGGGGCGGACACTGAAGCTTTCTTT. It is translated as CASSLGAGADTEAFF.

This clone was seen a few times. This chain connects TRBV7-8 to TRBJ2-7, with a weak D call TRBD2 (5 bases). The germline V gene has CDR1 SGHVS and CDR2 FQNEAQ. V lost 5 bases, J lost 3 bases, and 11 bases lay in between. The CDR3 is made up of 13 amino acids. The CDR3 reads CASSRGLSYEQYF. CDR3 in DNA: TGTGCCAGCAGCAGAGGGCTGAGCTACGAGCAGTACTTC.

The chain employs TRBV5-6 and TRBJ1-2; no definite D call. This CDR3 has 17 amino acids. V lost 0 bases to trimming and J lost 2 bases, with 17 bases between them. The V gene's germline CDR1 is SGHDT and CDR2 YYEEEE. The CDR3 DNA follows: TGTGCCAGCAGCTTGGGTTTTAGGCAGGCTCAAAACTATGGCTACACCTTC. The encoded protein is CASSLGFRQAQNYGYTF.

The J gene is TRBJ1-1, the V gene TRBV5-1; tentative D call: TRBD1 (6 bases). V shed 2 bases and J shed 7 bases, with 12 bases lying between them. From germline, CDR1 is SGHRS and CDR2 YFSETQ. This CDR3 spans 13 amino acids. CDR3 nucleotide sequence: TGCGCCAGCAGCTTACAAGCAGGGGTTGAAGCTTTCTTT. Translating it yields CASSLQAGVEAFF. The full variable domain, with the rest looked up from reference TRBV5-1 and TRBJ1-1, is KAGVTQTPRYLIKTRGQQVTLSCSPISGHRSVSWYQQTPGQGLQFLFEYFSETQRNKGNFPGRFSGRQFSNSRSEMNVSTLELGDSALYLCASSLQAGVEAFFGQGTRLTVV.

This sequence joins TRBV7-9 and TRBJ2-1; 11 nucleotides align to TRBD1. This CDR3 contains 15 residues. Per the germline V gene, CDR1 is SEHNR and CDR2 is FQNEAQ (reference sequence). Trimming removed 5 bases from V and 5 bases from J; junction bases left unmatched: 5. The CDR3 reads CASSAGQGANNEQFF. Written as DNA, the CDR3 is TGTGCCAGCAGCGCCGGACAGGGGGCAAACAATGAGCAGTTCTTC.

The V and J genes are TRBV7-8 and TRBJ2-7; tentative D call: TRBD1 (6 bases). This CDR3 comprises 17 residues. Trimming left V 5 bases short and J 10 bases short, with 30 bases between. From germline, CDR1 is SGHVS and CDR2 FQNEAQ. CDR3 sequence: CASSEGARFGQRNFQYF. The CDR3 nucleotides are TGTGCCAGCAGCGAAGGGGCCCGATTTGGACAGAGAAACTTTCAGTACTTC.

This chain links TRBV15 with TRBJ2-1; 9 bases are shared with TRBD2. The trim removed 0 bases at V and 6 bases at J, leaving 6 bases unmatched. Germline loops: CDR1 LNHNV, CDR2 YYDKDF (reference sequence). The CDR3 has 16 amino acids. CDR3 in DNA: TGTGCCACCAGCAGAGATCGGGCGGGAGGGGTCAATGAGCAGTTCTTC. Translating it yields CATSRDRAGGVNEQFF.

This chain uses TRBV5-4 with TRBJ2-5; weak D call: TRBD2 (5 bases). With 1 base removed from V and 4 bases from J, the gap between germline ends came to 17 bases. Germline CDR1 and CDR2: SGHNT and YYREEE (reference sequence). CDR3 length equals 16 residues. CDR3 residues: CASSLFGRGFGETQYF. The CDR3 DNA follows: TGTGCCAGCAGCTTGTTCGGTCGGGGATTCGGAGAGACCCAGTACTTC. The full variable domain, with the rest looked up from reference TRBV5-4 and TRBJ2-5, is ETGVTQSPTHLIKTRGQQVTLRCSSQSGHNTVSWYQQALGQGPQFIFQYYREEENGRGNFPPRFSGLQFPNYSSELNVNALELDDSALYLCASSLFGRGFGETQYFGPGTRLLVL.

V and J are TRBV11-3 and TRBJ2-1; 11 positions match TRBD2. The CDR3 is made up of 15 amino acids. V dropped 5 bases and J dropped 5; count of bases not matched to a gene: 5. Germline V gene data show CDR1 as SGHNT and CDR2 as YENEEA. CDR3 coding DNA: TGTGCCAGCAGCAGAGAGACTAGCGGGAACAATGAGCAGTTCTTC. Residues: CASSRETSGNNEQFF.

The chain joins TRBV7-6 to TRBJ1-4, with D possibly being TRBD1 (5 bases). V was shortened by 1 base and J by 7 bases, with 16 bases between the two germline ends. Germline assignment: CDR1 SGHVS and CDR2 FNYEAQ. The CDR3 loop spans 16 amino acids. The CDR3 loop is CASSLGYQGSREKLFF. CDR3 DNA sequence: TGTGCCAGCAGCTTAGGATACCAGGGATCGCGTGAAAAACTGTTTTTT. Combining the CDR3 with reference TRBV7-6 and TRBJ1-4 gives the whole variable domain GAGVSQSPRYKVTKRGQDVALRCDPISGHVSLYWYRQALGQGPEFLTYFNYEAQQDKSGLPNDRFSAERPEGSISTLTIQRTEQRDSAMYRCASSLGYQGSREKLFFGSGTQLSVL.

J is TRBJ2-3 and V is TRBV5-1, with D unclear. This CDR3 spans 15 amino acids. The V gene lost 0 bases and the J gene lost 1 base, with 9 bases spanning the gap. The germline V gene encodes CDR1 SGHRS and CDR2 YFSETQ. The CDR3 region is CASSLGQVGTDTQYF. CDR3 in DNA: TGCGCCAGCAGCTTGGGGCAGGTAGGCACAGATACGCAGTATTTT.

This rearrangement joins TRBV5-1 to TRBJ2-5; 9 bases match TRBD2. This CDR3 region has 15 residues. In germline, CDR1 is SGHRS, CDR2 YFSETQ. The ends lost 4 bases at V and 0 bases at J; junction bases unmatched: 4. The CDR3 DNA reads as TGCGCCAGCAGCACGGGACTAGCTAACCAAGAGACCCAGTACTTC. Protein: CASSTGLANQETQYF.